A selection of T cell receptor beta chains follows, all from one sample in a study of shared clonotypes between healthy human individuals. The data were produced by immunoSEQ multiplex PCR, yet TCRdb's version contains in-frame clones alone and is incomplete. The table lists fewer than 1.8 million clones, about 98.5% of them singletons, with roughly 0.36% in the top ten. The sequenced sample consisted of naive CD4+ T cells sorted from blood. These receptors all come from a young man in good health. Each CDR3 is given with its conserved first and last residue. The order of the fields is V gene, CDR3 length, CDR3 protein.

TRBV9,13,CASAGRMNTEAFF
TRBV6-5,15,CASSTPWGLNNEQFF
TRBV18,14,CASSPRLQGEKLFF
TRBV5-1,15,CASSLGRGPGNEQFF
TRBV7-9,13,CASPGGIDTEAFF
TRBV9,16,CASSANLGTSYNEQFF
TRBV19,14,CASRRDRTNTEAFF
TRBV7-9,16,CASSPAGQGASGELFF
TRBV6-5,15,CASSYSGLANIELFF
TRBV14,14,CASSQGLAYNEQFF
TRBV4-1,12,CASSQVVGGAFF
TRBV9,15,CASSVDVSGLGELFF
TRBV4-1,15,CASSHRDRVTDTQYF
TRBV11-3,13,CASSLVAGEARVF
TRBV15,14,CATSRDISQETQYF
TRBV29-1,14,CSVNHRSSYNEQFF
TRBV6-6,15,CASSLPTGRIEPQHF
TRBV9,15,CASSATSGSSNEQFF